These 4 T cell receptor beta chains originate from one sample sequenced in a study of T-cell reconstitution after alpha-beta-depleted transplantation in children. Unique molecular identifiers were used to barcode this TCRbeta library. From the PCR reads, TCRdb called clonotypes with MiXCR, one entry per CDR3 protein. Among 60,000 to 100,000 distinct CDR3 sequences listed, 15% to 20% were seen once. Specimen: PBMCs, mostly from graft donor cells, collected 360 days after TCRalphabeta/CD19-depleted stem cell transplant. Receptors were obtained from a male patient between 2 and 15 years old who had a stem cell transplant for acute lymphoblastic leukemia, so the T cells may come from the graft donor.

This rearrangement joins TRBV4-1 to TRBJ1-2; D not resolved. Germline loops: CDR1 MGHRA, CDR2 YSYEKL. Trimming stripped 0 bases from V and 8 bases from J, with 13 bases between. This CDR3 contains 14 residues. This CDR3 is CASSQDGRRWGYTF. In DNA form, the CDR3 reads TGCGCCAGCAGCCAAGATGGGCGACGGTGGGGCTACACCTTC.

This clonotype showed up just a few times. The V gene is TRBV27, the J gene TRBJ1-1; TRBD1 matches 9 bases. Germline-derived CDR1 and CDR2 are MNHEY and SMNVEV (reference sequence). This CDR3 spans 14 amino acids. The V segment lost 3 bases and the J segment 5 bases; nucleotides outside the gene matches: 4. The DNA for the CDR3 is TGTGCCAGCAGTTTGAGGACAGGGGTGACTGAAGCTTTCTTT. It specifies CASSLRTGVTEAFF.

This clonotype came up a few times. This chain connects TRBV7-7 to TRBJ1-1; 9 bases align to TRBD1. The germline V gene encodes CDR1 SSHAT and CDR2 FNYEAQ (reference sequence). CDR3 length equals 16 residues. Unmatched junction bases numbered 4, after V lost 0 bases and J lost 2 bases. The CDR3 nucleotides are TGTGCCAGCAGCTTAGCGTGGACAGGGGTTAACACTGAAGCTTTCTTT. Protein product: CASSLAWTGVNTEAFF.

This clonotype has just one count. The chain has TRBV7-8 and TRBJ2-3, with 8 bases lining up with TRBD2. CDR3 length equals 14 residues. Losses at the gene ends were 6 bases for V and 5 bases for J; bases not matched to a gene: 7. CDR1 is SGHVS and CDR2 is FQNEAQ in the germline V gene. This CDR3 reads CASRTGGPRDTQYF. CDR3 coding DNA: TGTGCCAGCAGAACGGGAGGGCCGAGAGATACGCAGTATTTT. The complete variable domain, with remaining parts taken from reference TRBV7-8 and TRBJ2-3, reads GAGVSQSPRYKVAKRGQDVALRCDPISGHVSLFWYQQALGQGPEFLTYFQNEAQLDKSGLPSDRFFAERPEGSVSTLKIQRTQQEDSAVYLCASRTGGPRDTQYFGPGTRLTVL.